One and the same sample provided the 26 T cell receptor beta chains below, sequenced in a study of regulatory T cells in long-lasting Graves disease. Arm-PCR of CDR3 regions with iRepertoire HTBI primers generated TCR beta libraries. In TCRdb, the multiplex PCR reads were re-called with MiXCR into one record per CDR3 protein. The data contain roughly 400,000 distinct CDR3 sequences, over 15% of them seen just once; the ten biggest clones take up about a quarter. Stated time point: newly diagnosed GD, antithyroid drugs for less than 3 months. PBMC RNA was the source of the TCR library. The same sample was also used in a study of T cells in Graves' hyperthyroidism and ophthalmopathy.

The sequenced sample was peripheral blood mononuclear cells (PBMCs), obtained at new diagnosis, from a patient treated with antithyroid drugs. These TCRs come from a woman younger than 35 with Graves disease.

The V call is TRBV12-3 or TRBV12-4, the J call TRBJ2-1; 12 bases agree with TRBD2. The V gene end was trimmed by 7 bases and the J gene end by 3 bases; junction bases not matched to a gene: 4. The CDR3 contains 15 residues. This chain's CDR3 is CASTKTSGSYNEQFF. CDR3 coding DNA: TGTGCCAGCACTAAGACTAGCGGGAGCTACAATGAGCAGTTCTTC.

This clonotype was recorded many times. The J gene is TRBJ2-7, the V gene TRBV28; D uncertain. The V gene lost 2 bases and the J gene lost 3 bases, with 11 bases spanning the gap. This CDR3 region has 14 residues. Per germline, CDR1 MDHEN and CDR2 SYDVKM. This chain's CDR3 is CASSLVRPLYEQYF. The CDR3 region has the DNA TGTGCCAGCAGTTTAGTCAGGCCCCTCTACGAGCAGTACTTC.

The sample holds many counts of this clonotype. The chain links TRBV18 to TRBJ2-3; D gene unclear. Germline V gene lookup returns CDR1 KGHSH and CDR2 LQKENI. Deletions cut 0 bases from V and 2 bases from J, with 9 bases between. The CDR3 is 15 amino acids. CDR3 DNA: TGTGCCAGCTCACCACCGCACGTTGTCACAGATACGCAGTATTTT. It translates to CASSPPHVVTDTQYF.

The rearrangement joins TRBV10-3 to TRBJ1-1; no clear D gene. Trimming shortened V by 6 bases and J by 1 base, and 3 bases separated the two germline ends. The germline V gene has CDR1 ENHRY and CDR2 SYGVKD. This CDR3 contains 11 residues. CDR3 DNA sequence: TGTGCCATCAGCCGGAACACTGAAGCTTTCTTT. Its protein product is CAISRNTEAFF.

This clonotype was seen a handful of times. A read error may account for a junction end that differs from germline. The V gene is TRBV6-4, the J gene TRBJ2-7; the D gene is possibly TRBD2 (7 bases). The length of the CDR3 is 17 residues. Germline CDR1 MRHNA, CDR2 SNTAGT. This chain's CDR3 is CASSYSSGFRGANEQYF. CDR3 in DNA: TGTGCCAGCAGTTACTCCTCGGGTTTTCGGGGGGCAAACGAGCAGTACTTC.

The chain couples TRBV20-1 to TRBJ2-7; 9 bases are shared with TRBD2. The trim removed 5 bases at V and 2 bases at J, leaving 7 bases unmatched. The CDR3 has 14 residues. CDR1 is DFQATT, CDR2 SNEGSKA, per germline (reference sequence). The CDR3 DNA is TGCAGTGCTGCCCGGGTAGCGGGAGCCTACGAGCAGTACTTC. Encoded protein: CSAARVAGAYEQYF.

Notes on this clonotype: This may stem from a read error, because a much larger clone lies one nucleotide away. The CDR3 sequence is CASSLGRTTEAFF. CDR3 bases: TGTGCCAGCAGCTTAGGACGGACCACTGAAGCTTTCTTT. This chain joins TRBV7-6 and TRBJ1-1; D gene unclear. The CDR3 contains 13 residues. Germline CDR1 and CDR2: SGHVS and FNYEAQ. Trimming left V 1 base short and J 4 bases short, with 7 bases between.

This clonotype was counted between two and nine times. The gene calls are TRBV12-3 or TRBV12-4 and TRBJ2-1; weak D call: TRBD2 (6 bases). There are 12 residues in the CDR3. V dropped 7 bases and J dropped 14 bases, with 18 bases sitting between them. For the CDR3, the DNA is TGTGCCAGCACCTCGGTCCCTAGCGTTAAGTTCTTC. It translates to CASTSVPSVKFF.

Ten or more counts support this clonotype. The rearrangement joins TRBV5-4 to TRBJ2-5; D may correspond to TRBD1 or TRBD2 (5 bases each). Germline assignment: CDR1 SGHNT and CDR2 YYREEE (reference sequence). Trimming left V 4 bases short and J 2 bases short, with 9 bases between. The CDR3 extends over 13 amino acids. Written as DNA, the CDR3 is TGTGCCAGCAGCGGGGACCCTCAAGAGACCCAGTACTTC. This translates into CASSGDPQETQYF.

This clonotype came up many times. The CDR3 region has the DNA TGTGCCAGCAGTGGGACACTAGCGGACCAAGAGACCCAGTACTTC. Amino acids: CASSGTLADQETQYF. The V gene is TRBV6-1, the J gene TRBJ2-5; 8 bases fit TRBD2. Germline V gene lookup returns CDR1 MNHNS and CDR2 SASEGT. The CDR3 loop spans 15 amino acids. The trim removed 4 bases at V and 0 bases at J, leaving 4 bases unmatched.

This clonotype was recorded at least ten times. In DNA, the CDR3 is TGTGCCAGCAGCTTAGCATCGGGGGGGACTGAAGCTTTCTTT. This translates into CASSLASGGTEAFF. The J gene is TRBJ1-1, the V gene TRBV7-9; TRBD1 might be the D (5 bases). The CDR3 totals 14 residues. The germline CDR1 and CDR2 sequences are SEHNR and FQNEAQ (reference sequence). V was cut by 0 bases and J by 5 bases, with 10 bases left in between.

This chain uses TRBV28 with TRBJ2-1; 10 nucleotides match TRBD1. The V gene end was trimmed by 5 bases and the J gene end by 6 bases; junction bases not matched to a gene: 7. The CDR3 runs 15 residues. Germline V gene sequence: CDR1 MDHEN, CDR2 SYDVKM. The CDR3 sequence is CASSPGTGAGNEQFF. The CDR3 DNA sequence: TGTGCCAGCAGTCCCGGGACAGGGGCGGGCAATGAGCAGTTCTTC.

The sample holds a few counts of this clonotype. The chain recombines TRBV5-6 with TRBJ2-1, with 7 bases fitting TRBD1. CDR3 length: 16 residues. CDR1 is SGHDT and CDR2 is YYEEEE in the germline V gene. Trimming cost V 0 bases and J 0 bases; bases outside gene matches: 3. The CDR3 DNA reads TGTGCCAGCAGCTTGGTGACAGGGAGCTCCTACAATGAGCAGTTCTTC. Translated, it gives CASSLVTGSSYNEQFF.

This clonotype was counted many times. The chain is built from TRBV20-1 and TRBJ2-7, with 15 bases fitting TRBD2. Losses at the gene ends were 4 bases for V and 6 bases for J; bases not matched to a gene: 13. The CDR3 loop spans 17 amino acids. Per germline, CDR1 DFQATT and CDR2 SNEGSKA (reference sequence). The CDR3 is CSATELGLAGGIVEQYF. CDR3 in DNA: TGCAGTGCTACCGAATTGGGACTAGCGGGAGGAATTGTCGAGCAGTACTTC.

Ten or more counts support this clonotype. The J gene is TRBJ1-2, the V gene TRBV15; 7 nucleotides align to TRBD1. Germline values: CDR1 LNHNV, CDR2 YYDKDF (reference sequence). The CDR3 loop spans 15 amino acids. The V gene end was trimmed by 0 bases and the J gene end by 4 bases; junction bases not matched to a gene: 5. As DNA, the CDR3 is TGTGCCACCAGCAGAGATATCGGGACAGTCTATGGCTACACCTTC. Amino acids: CATSRDIGTVYGYTF.

The chain employs TRBV2 and TRBJ2-1, with TRBD2 matching 12 bases. Germline lookup yields CDR1 SNHLY and CDR2 FYNNEI. V lost 4 bases to trimming and J lost 7 bases; unmatched junction nucleotides: 17. The CDR3 length is 19 residues. The CDR3 DNA follows: TGTGCCAGCAGTGTTCCGACTAGCGGGAGTTTACGCACTTGGAATGAGCAGTTCTTC. It is translated as CASSVPTSGSLRTWNEQFF.

This clonotype was counted at least ten times. The chain links TRBV13 to TRBJ2-7; D may be TRBD1 or TRBD2 (5 bases each). Germline lookup yields CDR1 PRHDT and CDR2 FYEKMQ (reference sequence). The CDR3 covers 14 residues. Trimming took off 5 bases at V and 1 base at J, with 12 bases between the two ends. In nucleotides, the CDR3 is TGTGCCAGCAGCGTCCGGGACCAGTCCTACGAGCAGTACTTC. Protein: CASSVRDQSYEQYF.

There are a few counts of this clonotype. The rearrangement joins TRBV5-1 to TRBJ1-5, with D possibly matching TRBD1 (5 bases). The CDR3 spans 16 residues. V gave up 2 bases and J gave up 2 bases, with 14 bases separating them. Germline lookup yields CDR1 SGHRS and CDR2 YFSETQ. The CDR3 nucleotides are TGCGCCAGCAGCTTTTTGGCTGGGGACGGCAATCAGCCCCAGCATTTT. Encoded protein: CASSFLAGDGNQPQHF. The variable domain in full, completed from reference TRBV5-1 and TRBJ1-5, reads KAGVTQTPRYLIKTRGQQVTLSCSPISGHRSVSWYQQTPGQGLQFLFEYFSETQRNKGNFPGRFSGRQFSNSRSEMNVSTLELGDSALYLCASSFLAGDGNQPQHFGDGTRLSIL.

The V call is TRBV4-2, the J call TRBJ2-4, with a possible D match to TRBD1 (6 bases). The germline gives CDR1 LGHNA, CDR2 YNFKEQ. The ends were cut back, 0 bases at V and 1 base at J, with 16 bases in the middle. The CDR3 is 18 residues long. CDR3 sequence: CASSQDVAGAGAKNIQYF. The DNA of the CDR3 is TGTGCCAGCAGCCAAGATGTGGCAGGGGCTGGGGCCAAAAACATTCAGTACTTC.

This clonotype was seen a handful of times. V and J are TRBV7-3 and TRBJ2-3; TRBD2 agrees at 9 bases. The CDR3 contains 16 residues. Germline CDR1 reads SGHTA; CDR2 reads FQGTGA. The junction had 6 bases not matched to a gene; V was cut back by 5 bases and J by 0 bases. This CDR3 reads CASSPGTSRSTDTQYF. As DNA, the CDR3 is TGTGCCAGCAGCCCCGGGACTAGCAGGAGCACAGATACGCAGTATTTT.

The J gene is TRBJ1-5, the V gene TRBV20-1; 8 bases fit TRBD1. CDR3 size: 14 residues. V dropped 6 bases and J dropped 6; count of bases not matched to a gene: 10. Per the germline V gene, CDR1 is DFQATT and CDR2 is SNEGSKA (reference sequence). The CDR3: CSAKDRDQFQPQHF. CDR3 DNA: TGCAGTGCAAAGGACAGGGATCAATTTCAGCCCCAGCATTTT.

The table lists this clonotype with many counts. The chain recombines TRBV7-8 with TRBJ2-1; 7 bases fit TRBD2. V lost 4 bases to trimming and J lost 0 bases; unmatched junction nucleotides: 6. The CDR3 has 16 amino acids. CDR1 is SGHVS and CDR2 is FQNEAQ in the germline V gene. In nucleotides, the CDR3 is TGTGCCAGCAGCTCATTCCCGGGAGGCTCCTACAATGAGCAGTTCTTC. Amino acids: CASSSFPGGSYNEQFF.

On this clonotype itself: One end of the junction does not line up with germline, which may come from a read error. V usage is TRBV10-1 and J usage is TRBJ2-3; D is possibly TRBD1 (6 bases). Germline values: CDR1 WNHNN, CDR2 SYGVQD (reference sequence). The CDR3 is made up of 13 amino acids. The CDR3 region is CASGEGGTDTQYF. The DNA of the CDR3 is TGCGCCAGCGGTGAGGGGGGCACAGATACGCAGTATTTT.

There are many counts of this clonotype. The V call is TRBV3-1, the J call TRBJ2-3; 13 nucleotides match TRBD2. Germline V CDR1 and CDR2: LGHDT, YNNKEL (reference sequence). The CDR3 is 20 residues long. The V segment lost 0 bases and the J segment 4 bases; nucleotides outside the gene matches: 13. The CDR3 reads CASSQELAGGQIARPDTQYF. DNA for the CDR3: TGTGCCAGCAGCCAAGAACTAGCGGGAGGGCAAATTGCAAGGCCAGATACGCAGTATTTT.

The rearrangement uses TRBV11-2 and TRBJ2-3; 9 nucleotides line up with TRBD2. Germline CDR1 and CDR2: SGHAT and FQNNGV. The ends lost 0 bases at V and 4 bases at J; junction bases unmatched: 8. The CDR3 length is 17 residues. In DNA form, the CDR3 reads TGTGCCAGCAGCTTAGATTTGGGAGCGGGAGGTTCAGATACGCAGTATTTT. Translation gives CASSLDLGAGGSDTQYF.

This clonotype was recorded at least ten times. This chain links TRBV7-8 with TRBJ2-1; TRBD1 is a possible D gene (6 bases). The V and J ends lost 1 base and 4 bases respectively, with 14 bases between them. The CDR3 is 16 residues long. Germline-derived CDR1 and CDR2 are SGHVS and FQNEAQ. CDR3 sequence (DNA): TGTGCCAGCAGCTTAGTCAGCAGGACAGAATACAATGAGCAGTTCTTC. Protein: CASSLVSRTEYNEQFF.